These 18 T cell receptor beta chains were all obtained from the same sample, sequenced in a study of blood T cell repertoires in COVID-19. Clones were read by immunoSEQ multiplex PCR, and TCRdb kept only the in-frame ones, dropping some. Of 110,000 or so clones listed, about 85% are singletons. Specimen: peripheral blood. These receptors were obtained from a man aged 35 to 55 with acute or convalescent COVID-19.

This clone was recorded a few times. This chain uses TRBV4-1 with TRBJ2-5; the D gene is possibly TRBD2 (5 bases). CDR3 length: 15 amino acids. In germline, CDR1 is MGHRA, CDR2 YSYEKL. Trimming took off 4 bases at V and 5 bases at J, with 17 bases between the two ends. The CDR3 is CASSLGVDSWETQYF. As DNA, the CDR3 is TGCGCCAGCAGCCTGGGCGTGGACTCGTGGGAGACCCAGTACTTC.

The chain recombines TRBV12-3 or TRBV12-4 with TRBJ2-7; D gene unclear. The length of the CDR3 is 13 residues. With 3 bases removed from V and 0 bases from J, the gap between germline ends came to 6 bases. The CDR3 loop is CASSLQSSYEQYF. In DNA, the CDR3 is TGTGCCAGCAGTTTGCAGTCCTCCTACGAGCAGTACTTC.

This chain connects TRBV9 to TRBJ1-3; D remains unclear. Germline loops: CDR1 SGDLS, CDR2 YYNGEE. Trimming pared 2 bases from V and 1 base from J, leaving 10 bases between. The CDR3 consists of 15 residues. CDR3 coding DNA: TGTGCCAGCAGCGTGGGTGAAGCGTCTGGAAACACCATATATTTT. Its translation is CASSVGEASGNTIYF. The whole variable domain, remainder taken from reference TRBV9 and TRBJ1-3, is DSGVTQTPKHLITATGQRVTLRCSPRSGDLSVYWYQQSLDQGLQFLIQYYNGEERAKGNILERFSAQQFPDLHSELNLSSLELGDSALYFCASSVGEASGNTIYFGEGSWLTVV.

The chain employs TRBV30 and TRBJ2-1; D unclear. The CDR3 covers 11 residues. V was shortened by 4 bases and J by 7 bases, with 8 bases between the two germline ends. CDR1 and CDR2 from the germline V gene are GTSNPN and SVGIG (reference sequence). The DNA for the CDR3 is TGTGCCTGGAACTATGGTAATGAGCAGTTCTTC. Its translation: CAWNYGNEQFF.

This sequence joins TRBV4-2 and TRBJ1-5; D call uncertain. Trimming pared 1 base from V and 6 bases from J, leaving 7 bases between. This CDR3 is built from 13 residues. The V gene's germline CDR1 is LGHNA and CDR2 YNFKEQ. CDR3 sequence (DNA): TGTGCCAGCAGCCAAGGAACGAGTCAGCCCCAGCATTTT. Translated: CASSQGTSQPQHF.

The chain is built from TRBV29-1 and TRBJ1-2, with D possibly being TRBD1 (6 bases). The CDR3 is made up of 12 amino acids. Trimming stripped 7 bases from V and 6 bases from J, with 15 bases between. CDR1 is SQVTM, CDR2 ANQGSEA, per germline. The CDR3: CSGSAGVDGYTF. The CDR3 DNA reads TGCAGCGGGAGCGCAGGGGTGGATGGCTACACCTTC.

This sequence joins TRBV6-4 and TRBJ2-1; D unclear. Germline V gene lookup returns CDR1 MRHNA and CDR2 SNTAGT. This CDR3 is 12 amino acids long. V was clipped by 2 bases and J by 6 bases, with 5 bases between them. The CDR3 DNA is TGTGCCAGCAGTGACCGGAGCAATGAGCAGTTCTTC. It specifies CASSDRSNEQFF.

The V and J genes are TRBV5-1 and TRBJ2-5, with TRBD2 matching 7 bases. There are 15 residues in the CDR3. The V and J ends lost 7 bases and 4 bases, in that order; junction bases with no gene match: 13. Per the germline V gene, CDR1 is SGHRS and CDR2 is YFSETQ. CDR3 amino acids: CASVPVGGRGETQYF. The CDR3 DNA reads as TGCGCCAGCGTTCCTGTGGGGGGGAGAGGAGAGACCCAGTACTTC.

The rearrangement links TRBV19 to TRBJ2-2; 7 positions match TRBD2. Trimming at V came to 7 bases and at J to 5 bases, leaving 7 bases not matched to a gene. In germline, CDR1 is LNHDA, CDR2 SQIVND (reference sequence). The CDR3 runs 14 residues. In nucleotides, the CDR3 is TGTGCCAGTACGCGGGGAGGGATAACCGGGGAGCTGTTTTTT. This encodes CASTRGGITGELFF.

V gene TRBV6-2 or TRBV6-3 combines with J gene TRBJ2-3; maybe TRBD2 (5 bases). V shed 1 base and J shed 6 bases, with 8 bases lying between them. The CDR3 runs 13 residues. Germline V gives CDR1 MNHEY, CDR2 SVGEGT. The CDR3 DNA reads TGTGCCAGCAGTTACTGGGAGAGGGATACGCAGTATTTT. Its protein is CASSYWERDTQYF.

V and J are TRBV2 and TRBJ2-1, with D unclear. Per germline, CDR1 SNHLY and CDR2 FYNNEI. There are 11 residues in the CDR3. V dropped 7 bases and J dropped 4 bases, with 5 bases sitting between them. The CDR3 DNA reads TGTGCCAGCATCCGTTACAATGAGCAGTTCTTC. This translates into CASIRYNEQFF.

This chain joins TRBV7-8 and TRBJ2-2; 10 bases line up with TRBD2. V lost 8 bases, J lost 0 bases, and 9 bases stayed unmatched. Germline CDR1 reads SGHVS; CDR2 reads FQNEAQ. The CDR3 loop spans 17 amino acids. CDR3 nucleotides: TGTGCCAGCTTCCAGCCAGCGGGGGGGCCGAACACCGGGGAGCTGTTTTTT. It encodes CASFQPAGGPNTGELFF.

J is TRBJ1-2 and V is TRBV19; TRBD1 matches 10 bases. The ends lost 6 bases at V and 7 bases at J; junction bases unmatched: 11. Germline CDR1 LNHDA, CDR2 SQIVND (reference sequence). The length of the CDR3 is 15 residues. Here the CDR3 reads CASSQPGQGSGGYTF. CDR3 nucleotide sequence: TGTGCCAGTAGCCAGCCGGGACAGGGGTCTGGTGGCTACACCTTC.

The chain links TRBV2 to TRBJ2-3; D unclear. The germline V and J ends were trimmed by 8 bases and 3 bases, with 15 bases remaining between them. CDR3 length: 14 amino acids. Looked up from germline, CDR1 is SNHLY and CDR2 is FYNNEI. CDR3 protein: CASHRMGDTDTQYF. The CDR3 DNA reads as TGTGCCAGCCACCGCATGGGCGATACAGATACGCAGTATTTT. The full variable domain, its missing parts supplied by reference TRBV2 and TRBJ2-3, is EPEVTQTPSHQVTQMGQEVILRCVPISNHLYFYWYRQILGQKVEFLVSFYNNEISEKSEIFDDQFSVERPDGSNFTLKIRSTKLEDSAMYFCASHRMGDTDTQYFGPGTRLTVL.

The chain joins TRBV20-1 to TRBJ2-5; 16 bases agree with TRBD2. The trim removed 3 bases at V and 5 bases at J, leaving 9 bases unmatched. CDR3 length: 17 residues. CDR1 and CDR2 from the germline V gene are DFQATT and SNEGSKA (reference sequence). The CDR3 protein is CSASDGTSGGAAETQYF. The CDR3 nucleotides read TGCAGTGCTAGTGACGGGACTAGCGGGGGGGCCGCGGAGACCCAGTACTTC.

The CDR3 DNA follows: TGTGCCAGCAGCTTAGGCAGGGGGCAGGGCTACACCTTC. This codes for CASSLGRGQGYTF. The V gene is TRBV7-6, the J gene TRBJ1-2; 8 bases are a match to TRBD1. J lost 8 bases, V lost 1 base, and 3 bases had no gene match. This CDR3 contains 13 residues. Per the germline V gene, CDR1 is SGHVS and CDR2 is FNYEAQ.

The chain uses TRBV3-1 (or the pseudogene TRBV3-2) and TRBJ2-7; D gene unclear. Deletions cut 1 base from V and 3 bases from J, with 4 bases between. The CDR3 spans 12 residues. Germline loops: CDR1 LGHDT, CDR2 YNNKEL (reference sequence). The CDR3 spells CASSQVNYEQYF. In DNA, the CDR3 is TGTGCCAGCAGCCAAGTTAACTACGAGCAGTACTTC.

The chain couples TRBV6-2 or TRBV6-3 to TRBJ2-7; maybe TRBD2 (6 bases). The CDR3 totals 14 residues. Germline V lookup: CDR1 MNHEY, CDR2 SVGEGT. V dropped 5 bases and J dropped 0 bases, with 11 bases sitting between them. CDR3 sequence reads: CASSTDYSSYEQYF. In nucleotides, the CDR3 is TGTGCCAGCAGTACGGACTATTCCTCCTACGAGCAGTACTTC.